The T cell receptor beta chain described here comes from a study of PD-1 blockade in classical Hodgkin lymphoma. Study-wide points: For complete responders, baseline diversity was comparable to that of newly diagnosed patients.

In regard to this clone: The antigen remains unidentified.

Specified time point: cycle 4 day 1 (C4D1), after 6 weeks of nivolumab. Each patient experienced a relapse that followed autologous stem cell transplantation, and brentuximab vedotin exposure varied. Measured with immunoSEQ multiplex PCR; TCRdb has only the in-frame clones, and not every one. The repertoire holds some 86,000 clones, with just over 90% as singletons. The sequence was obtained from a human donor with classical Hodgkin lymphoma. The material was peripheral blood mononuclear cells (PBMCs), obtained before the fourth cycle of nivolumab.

The chain's CDR3 is CASSFGFQGHYEQYF. CDR3 sequence (DNA): TGTGCCAGCAGTTTCGGTTTCCAGGGGCACTACGAGCAGTACTTC. The chain combines TRBV28 with TRBJ2-7, with D possibly TRBD1 on 6 matching bases. This CDR3 has 15 residues. Per the germline V gene, CDR1 is MDHEN and CDR2 is SYDVKM. Trimming removed 3 bases at V and 3 bases at J, with 15 bases between.